Listed below are T cell receptor beta chains from one sample, sequenced in a study of T cell repertoires in cytomegalovirus infection. TCRdb analysed the reads with MiXCR anew, one entry per CDR3 protein. The repertoire holds 300,000 or so distinct CDR3 sequences, with around 10% as singletons. Material for sequencing was PBMCs. The origin of the receptors is a human donor in good health (CMV status not recorded). Some clones in this sample may be carry-over from other donors' samples. Both conserved end residues are part of each CDR3. The D gene is left open where the match is weak. Clone size is given for some rows only: seen once, a few or many times, or a class if the clone is expanded.

cdr3_length	clone_size	v_call	d_call	j_call	cdr3_nt	cdr3_aa
18	.	TRBV4-1	TRBD2	TRBJ2-3	TGCGCCAGCAGCCAAGGTTATCAGAGCGGGGGGGCGAGAGATACGCAGTATTTT	CASSQGYQSGGARDTQYF
13	many	TRBV3-1	TRBD1	TRBJ1-1	TGTGCCAGCAGCCATGGGACAGGGTCTGAAGCTTTCTTT	CASSHGTGSEAFF
15	.	TRBV13	.	TRBJ1-3	TGTGCCAGCAGCTTAAGTCAGGGGATGGGAAACACCATATATTTT	CASSLSQGMGNTIYF
19	many	TRBV6-4	TRBD2	TRBJ2-2	TGTGCCAGCAGTGACGCTAGCGGGGGGCCTACGTATAACACCGGGGAGCTGTTTTTT	CASSDASGGPTYNTGELFF
13	.	TRBV6-5	TRBD1	TRBJ1-1	TGTGCCAGCAGGCTCGGACAGGGGGCTGAAGCTTTCTTT	CASRLGQGAEAFF
11	many	TRBV5-1	.	TRBJ2-7	TGCGCCAGCAGCAACCAGGGGGAGCAGTACTTC	CASSNQGEQYF
15	many	TRBV27	.	TRBJ1-1	TGTGCCAGCAGTTTATCGTATGTAAAGGGATCCCTCGCTTTCTTT	CASSLSYVKGSLAFF
16	.	TRBV6-5	.	TRBJ1-6	TGTGCCAGCAGCCTCAGGCCGTCAAACCGTAATTCACCCCTCCACTTT	CASSLRPSNRNSPLHF
14	many	TRBV6-6	.	TRBJ1-4	TGTGCCAGCAGCTCCACAGGGTCCGGCGAAAAACTGTTTTTT	CASSSTGSGEKLFF
15	few	TRBV27	TRBD1	TRBJ2-5	TGTGCCAGCAGTTCAAACCGACAGGGGAAAGAGACCCAGTACTTC	CASSSNRQGKETQYF
15	many	TRBV19	TRBD1	TRBJ1-2	TGTGCCAGTAGTATCCTCAGGGACAGGGGAGTCGGCTACACCTTC	CASSILRDRGVGYTF
11	many	TRBV28	.	TRBJ1-4	TGTGCGTGGGGGCTTAATGAAAAACTGTTTTTT	CAWGLNEKLFF
15	many	TRBV7-6	TRBD1	TRBJ1-3	TGTGCCAGCAGCATCGACAGGGGCTCTGGAAACACCATATATTTT	CASSIDRGSGNTIYF
13	many	TRBV7-2	.	TRBJ1-5	TGTGCCAGCAGCCAAAATCAGGGTCAGCCCCAGCATTTT	CASSQNQGQPQHF
16	many	TRBV7-9	.	TRBJ1-5	TGTGCCAGCAGCTTATCGTCTGATTACAGAAATCAGCCCCAGCATTTT	CASSLSSDYRNQPQHF
15	.	TRBV7-3	.	TRBJ2-1	TGTGCCAGCAGCTCCCTAGGTTGGCAGGACAATGAGCAGTTCTTC	CASSSLGWQDNEQFF
14	.	TRBV20-1	.	TRBJ1-2	TGCAGTGCTAGTAGGGACGCCACTGCCTATGGCTACACCTTC	CSASRDATAYGYTF